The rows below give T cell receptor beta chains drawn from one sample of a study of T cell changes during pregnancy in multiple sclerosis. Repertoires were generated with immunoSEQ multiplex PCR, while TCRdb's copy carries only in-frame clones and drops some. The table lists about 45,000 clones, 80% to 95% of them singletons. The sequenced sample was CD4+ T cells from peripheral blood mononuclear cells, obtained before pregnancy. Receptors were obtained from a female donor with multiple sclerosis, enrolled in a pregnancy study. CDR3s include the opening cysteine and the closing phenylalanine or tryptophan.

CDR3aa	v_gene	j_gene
CASITGDTEAFF	TRBV30	TRBJ1-1
CASSARRRGPGFRPYEQYF	TRBV28	TRBJ2-7
CASTPRGRGETQYF	TRBV9	TRBJ2-5
CASSWRVGTSDEAFF	TRBV6-5	TRBJ1-1
CASRGLAGGSTDTQYF	TRBV28	TRBJ2-3
CASSLRDRVNTGELFF	TRBV7-2	TRBJ2-2
CASSRERGVINEQFF	TRBV18	TRBJ2-1
CASSLGLANGELFF	TRBV7-9	TRBJ2-2
CASSIRLQGNEKLFF	TRBV19	TRBJ1-4
CASSSPTPGQGSGYTF	TRBV5-4	TRBJ1-2
CASREGTSGTNEQFF	TRBV6-6	TRBJ2-1
CASSKISGEQYF	TRBV2	TRBJ2-7
CASSYSGGVGEQYF	TRBV6-6	TRBJ2-7
CASSLTGDEQYF	TRBV2	TRBJ2-7
CASSYLTGNYGYTF	TRBV7-6	TRBJ1-2
CASSSSGTGYYNEQFF	TRBV19	TRBJ2-1
CASSQEKRGISEKLFF	TRBV4-1	TRBJ1-4
CASRGLPGADTQYF	TRBV6-5	TRBJ2-3
CASIWRGTYNEQFF	TRBV7-2	TRBJ2-1
CASSEPRQGSSEFEQFF	TRBV14	TRBJ2-1
CASSGRQGARTDTQYF	TRBV5-5	TRBJ2-3
CASSSHRDRRAFF	TRBV5-1	TRBJ1-1
CASSDPGQGGTGELFF	TRBV2	TRBJ2-2